These T cell receptor beta chains were read from a single sample in a study of blood T cell repertoires in COVID-19. Here immunoSEQ multiplex PCR was the method, and the copy in TCRdb shows in-frame clones only, minus some. The data show 150,000 to 200,000 clones, with around 86% seen just once and around 6.5% held by the top ten. Input material: peripheral blood. These receptor sequences come from an elderly woman in a cohort sampled during active or convalescent COVID-19. CDR3s include the opening cysteine and the closing phenylalanine or tryptophan.

v_call: TRBV5-5; cdr3_aa: CASTPGWNYGYTF
v_call: TRBV4-3; cdr3_aa: CASSQYEVGETQYF
v_call: TRBV2; cdr3_aa: CASSEGGDSTF
v_call: TRBV7-2; cdr3_aa: CASSFTGTGHGYTF
v_call: TRBV5-1; cdr3_aa: CASSLGWGSGEHSYEQYF
v_call: TRBV25-1; cdr3_aa: CASRGTGGSGANVLTF
v_call: TRBV3-1/TRBV3-2; cdr3_aa: CASSQGNLRTSQQFF
v_call: TRBV28; cdr3_aa: CASTIRWGRQGAGETQYF
v_call: TRBV4-1; cdr3_aa: CASSGPAGGNNQPQHF
v_call: TRBV15; cdr3_aa: CATSRESLVTGGGYTF
v_call: TRBV20-1; cdr3_aa: CSASRDYGYTF
v_call: TRBV7-7; cdr3_aa: CASSLAAGSYNEQFF
v_call: TRBV30; cdr3_aa: CAWSGQLNTEAFF
v_call: TRBV5-5; cdr3_aa: CASSTGSDWGRENSPLHF
v_call: TRBV2; cdr3_aa: CASTKQGGREKLFF
v_call: TRBV9; cdr3_aa: CASSAYSTGSSGNTIYF
v_call: TRBV5-1; cdr3_aa: CASSFLGPYNEQFF
v_call: TRBV4-1; cdr3_aa: CASSQGGAWTLAEKLFF
v_call: TRBV7-2; cdr3_aa: CASSYLPPRLARNEQFF
v_call: TRBV19; cdr3_aa: CASSPGQGAVQPQHF
v_call: TRBV7-6; cdr3_aa: CASSLGYAGVYNEQFF
v_call: TRBV30; cdr3_aa: CAYSGIVAKNIQYF
v_call: TRBV28; cdr3_aa: CASSGPGQGSYEQYF
v_call: TRBV11-2; cdr3_aa: CASSLAASGGIYEQYF
v_call: TRBV9; cdr3_aa: CASRDGTGAGNTIYF
v_call: TRBV11-3; cdr3_aa: CASSLGEGRMMTDTQYF
v_call: TRBV7-9; cdr3_aa: CASSLTGQDGYTF
v_call: TRBV12-3/TRBV12-4; cdr3_aa: CASKRDYGYTF
v_call: TRBV4-1; cdr3_aa: CASSQVGENQPQHF
v_call: TRBV27; cdr3_aa: CASSMAGLPLHF
v_call: TRBV7-9; cdr3_aa: CASSPTGGSLAKNIQYF
v_call: TRBV3-1/TRBV3-2; cdr3_aa: CASSRRTGGDEKLFF
v_call: TRBV5-8; cdr3_aa: CASSLLAGADTQYF
v_call: TRBV6-5; cdr3_aa: CASSWGLAGYYNEQFF
v_call: TRBV9; cdr3_aa: CASRKEPQGAGSPLHF